The text below deals with one T cell receptor (beta chain). These data come from a study of identifying expanded T cells in peripheral blood. Profiling relied on immunoSEQ multiplex PCR, and the TCRdb table lists in-frame clones only, not all of them. The sample lists about 100,000 clones; over 75% were seen once. V was shortened by 4 bases and J by 0 bases, with 13 bases between the two germline ends. The CDR3 spans 16 residues. Germline assignment: CDR1 SGHKS and CDR2 YYEKEE (reference sequence). The chain has TRBV5-5 and TRBJ1-4, with D possibly TRBD1 on 5 matching bases. The material sequenced was blood. The sequence was obtained from a person between 18 and 75 years old in good health. The CDR3 DNA reads as TGTGCCAGCAGCCGGGTAGGGGCTGCAACTAATGAAAAACTGTTTTTT. It encodes CASSRVGAATNEKLFF.